The 26 T cell receptor beta chains below all came from one sample that was sequenced in a study of Graves' ophthalmopathy and Graves' hyperthyroidism. Amplification targeted the TCR beta CDR3 regions, with RNA transcripts as the source material. Following a first-round RT-PCR that used HTBI primers, a second-round multiplex PCR was carried out. TCRdb reprocessed the multiplex PCR reads with MiXCR, giving one entry per CDR3 protein. The sample yields about 620,000 distinct CDR3 sequences, approximately 21% seen once. The specimen was peripheral blood. The receptors stem from a woman younger than 30 with stable Graves' hyperthyroidism. Some clones in this sample may be carry-over from other donors' samples.

The sample holds many counts of this clonotype. This sequence joins TRBV28 and TRBJ2-2, with D hard to call. V shed 1 base and J shed 8 bases, with 23 bases lying between them. There are 18 residues in the CDR3. CDR1 is MDHEN and CDR2 is SYDVKM in the germline V gene. CDR3 sequence: CASSLYSMVRIPSGELFF. In DNA form, the CDR3 reads TGTGCCAGCAGTTTATATTCTATGGTCCGGATCCCATCTGGGGAGCTGTTTTTT.

The V and J genes are TRBV27 and TRBJ1-2; TRBD1 aligns across 10 bases. In germline, CDR1 is MNHEY, CDR2 SMNVEV (reference sequence). The CDR3 runs 14 residues. Trimming took 6 bases from V and 2 from J; bases not matched to a gene: 3. CDR3 in DNA: TGTGCCAGCAGGTCGACAGGGGGCAACTATGGCTACACCTTC. It encodes CASRSTGGNYGYTF.

This clonotype has more than one count but fewer than ten. The chain recombines TRBV19 with TRBJ2-5, with a possible D match to TRBD1 (6 bases). Germline V lookup: CDR1 LNHDA, CDR2 SQIVND (reference sequence). Trimming removed 4 bases from V and 1 base from J, with 13 bases in between. The CDR3 length is 15 residues. Here the CDR3 DNA reads TGTGCCAGTAGTACCTACCGGGACATCCAAGAGACCCAGTACTTC. Residues: CASSTYRDIQETQYF.

The sample holds many counts of this clonotype. The rearrangement joins TRBV6-4 to TRBJ2-5, with D perhaps matching TRBD1 or TRBD2 (5 bases each). CDR1 MRHNA and CDR2 SNTAGT come from the germline V gene. The CDR3 is 16 residues long. V lost 0 bases to trimming and J lost 1 base, with 12 bases between them. The CDR3 sequence: CASSDSLRGLQETQYF. The DNA for the CDR3 is TGTGCCAGCAGTGACTCGTTACGGGGCCTCCAAGAGACCCAGTACTTC.

The chain combines TRBV20-1 with TRBJ1-1, with 8 nucleotides matching TRBD1. CDR1 is DFQATT and CDR2 is SNEGSKA in the germline V gene (reference sequence). V was pared by 7 bases and J by 1 base, with 8 bases of the junction left unmatched. CDR3 length: 14 amino acids. The CDR3 region is CSVAQGASNTEAFF. The DNA for the CDR3 is TGCAGTGTCGCCCAGGGGGCTTCGAACACTGAAGCTTTCTTT.

The V and J genes are TRBV6-5 and TRBJ1-6, with a tentative D call TRBD1 (6 bases). The CDR3 covers 15 residues. The germline V and J ends were trimmed by 2 bases and 6 bases, with 11 bases remaining between them. Germline CDR1 reads MNHEY; CDR2 reads SVGAGI. The CDR3 bases are TGTGCCAGCAGTTACCCCGACAGGACTAATTCACCCCTCCACTTT. This gives the protein CASSYPDRTNSPLHF.

The V and J genes are TRBV12-3 or TRBV12-4 and TRBJ1-1; a weak D match, TRBD1 (5 bases). V was pared by 6 bases and J by 6 bases, with 17 bases between. The CDR3 contains 14 residues. CDR3 loop: CASRGTRGISEAFF. DNA of the CDR3: TGTGCCAGCAGGGGGACTCGGGGGATCTCTGAAGCTTTCTTT.

This clonotype has at least ten counts. V usage is TRBV6-6 and J usage is TRBJ1-3, with no clear D. Trimming removed 8 bases at V and 0 bases at J, with 35 bases between. The CDR3 runs to 22 residues. CDR1 is MNHNY and CDR2 is SVGAGI in the germline V gene (reference sequence). CDR3 in amino acids: CASGTRVEEGYDGPYSGNTIYF. The CDR3 DNA follows: TGTGCCAGCGGAACCAGAGTAGAGGAGGGTTACGACGGACCCTACTCTGGAAACACCATATATTTT.

This clonotype was recorded many times. The rearrangement joins TRBV6-5 to TRBJ1-2; no firm D call. The ends were cut back, 2 bases at V and 1 base at J, with 11 bases in the middle. Germline loops: CDR1 MNHEY, CDR2 SVGAGI. The CDR3 is 15 amino acids. The CDR3 loop reads CASSYRRSHNYGYTF. In DNA, the CDR3 is TGTGCCAGCAGTTACCGCCGCTCCCATAACTATGGCTACACCTTC.

At least ten counts were recorded for this clonotype. This sequence joins TRBV6-8 and TRBJ1-2; D gene uncertain. Germline CDR1 and CDR2: MNHGY and SAAAGT. V was pared by 10 bases and J by 8 bases, with 26 bases between. The CDR3 length is 15 residues. The CDR3 is CATFRRGNQRNGYTF. CDR3 DNA: TGTGCCACCTTTCGACGGGGAAACCAAAGGAACGGCTACACCTTC.

This chain joins TRBV10-3 and TRBJ1-1; D is unresolved. The CDR3 runs to 14 residues. CDR1 is ENHRY and CDR2 is SYGVKD in the germline V gene. V shed 3 bases and J shed 4 bases, with 12 bases lying between them. CDR3 sequence reads: CAISENEDGTEAFF. Written as DNA, the CDR3 is TGTGCCATCAGTGAAAACGAGGATGGCACTGAAGCTTTCTTT.

This clonotype was seen many times. V and J are TRBV6-2 or TRBV6-3 and TRBJ1-2, with a tentative D call TRBD1 (6 bases). V lost 8 bases to trimming and J lost 4 bases, with 8 bases between them. Germline V CDR1 and CDR2: MNHEY, SVGEGT. This CDR3 has 11 residues. The CDR3 region has the DNA TGTGCCAGCGGGGACACCTATGGCTACACCTTC. This gives the protein CASGDTYGYTF.

This clonotype was seen many times. The CDR3 DNA reads as TGCAGTGCTCGAGTAGGTAACGGCTACACCTTC. Its translation: CSARVGNGYTF. This chain links TRBV20-1 with TRBJ1-2; no clear D. The length of the CDR3 is 11 residues. Germline assignment: CDR1 DFQATT and CDR2 SNEGSKA (reference sequence). With 5 bases removed from V and 8 bases from J, the gap between germline ends came to 12 bases.

This clonotype came up many times. The chain recombines TRBV6-5 with TRBJ1-2, with a tentative D call TRBD1 (6 bases). This CDR3 has 13 residues. V lost 7 bases to trimming and J lost 4 bases, with 13 bases between them. Per germline, CDR1 MNHEY and CDR2 SVGAGI. Here the CDR3 DNA reads TGTGCCAGCATTATGGGCAGGGGCTATGGCTACACCTTC. This translates into CASIMGRGYGYTF.

This clonotype appeared many times. The chain joins TRBV29-1 to TRBJ2-3; 16 bases map to TRBD2. The length of the CDR3 is 18 residues. Germline loops: CDR1 SQVTM, CDR2 ANQGSEA. The ends lost 0 bases at V and 3 bases at J; junction bases unmatched: 6. CDR3 region: CSVEDPGLAGGRTDTQYF. DNA for the CDR3: TGCAGCGTTGAAGACCCGGGACTAGCGGGAGGGCGTACAGATACGCAGTATTTT.

This clonotype has just a few counts. V gene TRBV20-1 combines with J gene TRBJ2-5; D is undetermined. The germline CDR1 and CDR2 sequences are DFQATT and SNEGSKA (reference sequence). The V end was cut by 0 bases, the J end by 2 bases, with 10 bases between. This CDR3 has 14 residues. CDR3 in DNA: TGCAGTGCTAGAGATCCTAACAAACAAGAGACCCAGTACTTC. This sequence encodes CSARDPNKQETQYF.

Many counts were recorded for this clonotype. The chain has TRBV20-1 and TRBJ2-4; D not certain. Germline-derived CDR1 and CDR2 are DFQATT and SNEGSKA (reference sequence). CDR3 length equals 15 residues. Trimming cost V 3 bases and J 1 base, with 13 bases left between them. The CDR3 DNA follows: TGCAGTGCTAGTTATTCCAATAGGGCCAAAAACATTCAGTACTTC. It translates to CSASYSNRAKNIQYF.

The rearrangement joins TRBV28 to TRBJ2-7; 12 bases are shared with TRBD2. The V and J ends lost 7 bases and 2 bases, in that order; junction bases with no gene match: 18. CDR3 length: 19 amino acids. In germline, CDR1 is MDHEN, CDR2 SYDVKM. The CDR3 region has the DNA TGTGCCAGCACTCCTCTCCGGAGACTAGCGGGAGAGGGAACCTACGAGCAGTACTTC. Amino acid sequence: CASTPLRRLAGEGTYEQYF. Together with reference TRBV28 and TRBJ2-7, the CDR3 gives the full variable domain: DVKVTQSSRYLVKRTGEKVFLECVQDMDHENMFWYRQDPGLGLRLIYFSYDVKMKEKGDIPEGYSVSREKKERFSLILESASTNQTSMYLCASTPLRRLAGEGTYEQYFGPGTRLTVT.

This clonotype was seen ten or more times. CDR3 DNA: TGTGCCACCAGCATCGGCAGGGGTAATTCACCCCTCCACTTT. This translates into CATSIGRGNSPLHF. This sequence joins TRBV15 and TRBJ1-6; maybe TRBD1 (6 bases). The CDR3 is 14 residues long. Germline CDR1 is LNHNV and CDR2 is YYDKDF (reference sequence). V was clipped by 4 bases and J by 6 bases, with 10 bases between them.

The table lists this clonotype with many counts. The chain joins TRBV30 to TRBJ2-5; perhaps TRBD1 as D (6 bases). CDR3 length equals 13 residues. From germline, CDR1 is GTSNPN and CDR2 SVGIG (reference sequence). Deletions cut 2 bases from V and 2 bases from J, with 9 bases between. The CDR3 protein is CAWSTDRQETQYF. The CDR3 coding sequence is TGTGCCTGGAGTACCGACAGGCAAGAGACCCAGTACTTC. The full variable domain, with the rest looked up from reference TRBV30 and TRBJ2-5, is SQTIHQWPATLVQPVGSPLSLECTVEGTSNPNLYWYRQAAGRGLQLLFYSVGIGQISSEVPQNLSASRPQDRQFILSSKKLLLSDSGFYLCAWSTDRQETQYFGPGTRLLVL.

V and J are TRBV10-3 and TRBJ1-2; a possible D gene is TRBD1 (5 bases). Between the trimmed V and J ends, which lost 2 bases and 4 bases, there was a span of 17 bases. The CDR3 extends over 16 amino acids. Germline V gene sequence: CDR1 ENHRY, CDR2 SYGVKD. In DNA form, the CDR3 reads TGTGCCATCAGTGAGGGGACCGGACTTACGCTCTATGGCTACACCTTC. It specifies CAISEGTGLTLYGYTF.

This clonotype was counted many times. The CDR3 sequence is CASSLVVGDYGYTF. CDR3 DNA: TGTGCCAGCAGTTTAGTGGTAGGGGACTATGGCTACACCTTC. This chain uses TRBV28 with TRBJ1-2, with a possible D match to TRBD1 (5 bases). The germline CDR1 and CDR2 sequences are MDHEN and SYDVKM. Trimming stripped 2 bases from V and 3 bases from J, with 10 bases between. The CDR3 contains 14 residues.

The V call is TRBV20-1, the J call TRBJ2-1, with 12 bases matching TRBD2. The CDR3 is made up of 16 amino acids. The ends lost 6 bases at V and 0 bases at J; junction bases unmatched: 6. The germline CDR1 and CDR2 sequences are DFQATT and SNEGSKA (reference sequence). The DNA of the CDR3 is TGCAGTGCGAGGACTAGCGGGGTCAGCTCCTACAATGAGCAGTTCTTC. Encoded protein: CSARTSGVSSYNEQFF.

This clonotype was detected only once. This chain connects TRBV7-2 to TRBJ2-2; D possibly corresponds to TRBD2 (6 bases). This CDR3 spans 15 amino acids. Trimming shortened V by 0 bases and J by 7 bases, and 12 bases separated the two germline ends. Germline CDR1 reads SGHTA; CDR2 reads FQGNSA. CDR3 amino acids: CASSLAGLYVGELFF. CDR3 bases: TGTGCCAGCAGCTTAGCCGGACTATACGTCGGGGAGCTGTTTTTT.

In this sample, this clonotype turned up many times. V usage is TRBV19 and J usage is TRBJ1-2; 7 positions agree with TRBD1. Germline V gene lookup returns CDR1 LNHDA and CDR2 SQIVND (reference sequence). V lost 7 bases and J lost 4; bases outside the gene matches: 9. The CDR3 is 14 residues long. CDR3 nucleotide sequence: TGTGCCAGTACCCAACCCGGGACAGTCTATGGCTACACCTTC. This sequence encodes CASTQPGTVYGYTF.

This clonotype was observed at least ten times. This chain uses TRBV19 with TRBJ1-1; D unresolved. This CDR3 has 14 amino acids. The germline V gene encodes CDR1 LNHDA and CDR2 SQIVND (reference sequence). Trimming took 7 bases from V and 0 from J, leaving 12 bases between them. CDR3 in amino acids: CASKQWNMNTEAFF. CDR3 nucleotide sequence: TGTGCCAGTAAACAGTGGAACATGAACACTGAAGCTTTCTTT.